The sequence of this T cell receptor (beta chain) was determined in a study of blood T cell repertoires in COVID-19. Study-level background: From the United States, Italy and Spain came samples of acute and convalescent COVID-19. Sources were T cells, B-cell-depleted T cells, or PBMCs; the material itself was cDNA or gDNA.

As originally analysed: Scientists estimated how many nucleated cells there were by amplifying reference gene primers. The method was immunoSEQ multiplex PCR; TCRdb's version includes in-frame clones alone and lacks a portion of them. D and trimming were read from the DNA, whereas the V and J calls and clone size are those reported in that table. The sample lists about 490,000 clones, 80% to 90% occurring once. This clone was detected a few times. The CDR3 has 13 residues. Trimming took off 6 bases at V and 5 bases at J, with 12 bases between the two ends. Germline CDR1 is LNHDA and CDR2 is SQIVND (reference sequence).

The origin of this receptor is a human donor in a cohort sampled during active COVID-19. The rearrangement links TRBV19 to TRBJ2-3, with D possibly matching TRBD2 (5 bases). Material: peripheral blood. The CDR3 region is CASSPTDLDTQYF. As DNA, the CDR3 is TGTGCCAGTAGCCCTACGGACTTAGATACGCAGTATTTT.